This TCR beta chain was identified during a study of blood T cell repertoires in COVID-19. In the authors' methods: Reference gene primer amplification gave nucleated cell count estimates. Produced via immunoSEQ multiplex PCR; TCRdb's table is partial and in-frame only. That table is the source of V, J and clone size, and D and trimming were worked out from the DNA. Counted here are over 100,000 clones, around 86% occurring once; the ten biggest clones make up 2% to 2.5%. Germline assignment: CDR1 SGHTA and CDR2 FQGNSA. The germline V and J ends were trimmed by 2 bases and 9 bases, with 11 bases remaining between them. The CDR3 contains 13 residues.

The sample consisted of peripheral blood. The V call is TRBV7-2, the J call TRBJ2-1; no clear D gene. The source is a man in his forties or fifties with active COVID-19. The CDR3 reads CASSLFRPGEQFF. The CDR3 nucleotides are TGTGCCAGCAGCTTATTCCGGCCGGGTGAGCAGTTCTTC.